Sequencing of this T cell receptor beta chain was carried out in a study of beta chain features in type 1 diabetes. Study summary: Sorted cells numbering some 110 million were examined across all samples.

The CDR3 sequence is 16 residues long. V lost 2 bases to trimming and J lost 5 bases, with 17 bases between them. Germline V gene sequence: CDR1 SGHRS, CDR2 YFSETQ. Sequenced material consisted of expressed TCRB transcripts (all of the isolated RNA was reverse transcribed). TCRdb's table, derived via immunoSEQ multiplex PCR, lists solely in-frame clones and lacks some. This sample yields hundreds of thousands of clones, of which roughly 8% are seen a single time; 0.44% belongs to the top ten. This TCR was sampled from a young woman in good health. Sequencing used central memory CD4+ T cells from blood. This chain links TRBV5-1 with TRBJ2-1; a possible D gene is TRBD1 (5 bases). CDR3 DNA sequence: TGCGCCAGCAGCTTTGGGGCGGTCCTTCGGGACAATGAGCAGTTCTTC. This gives the protein CASSFGAVLRDNEQFF.